These 9 T cell receptor beta chains share one sample of origin, sequenced in a study of cytomegalovirus exposure and HLA in healthy donors. Profiled with immunoSEQ multiplex PCR; TCRdb holds only in-frame clones, not every one. The sample holds 200,000 to 250,000 clones, roughly 84% seen once. Sequenced input: PBMCs. The receptor set was obtained from a man in his late teens or twenties in good health and CMV-seropositive.

V usage is TRBV30 and J usage is TRBJ2-3; 7 bases align to TRBD2. In germline, CDR1 is GTSNPN, CDR2 SVGIG (reference sequence). V was pared by 0 bases and J by 4 bases, with 10 bases of the junction left unmatched. CDR3 length equals 16 residues. The CDR3 region has the DNA TGTGCCTGGAGTGTACTAGGCGGGAGAGGTGCAGATACGCAGTATTTT. Amino acid sequence: CAWSVLGGRGADTQYF.

Only a few counts were recorded for this clone. J is TRBJ2-7 and V is TRBV4-3; 8 nucleotides match TRBD1. This CDR3 is 16 amino acids long. V shed 1 base and J 2 bases; nucleotides not matched to a gene: 7. Germline-derived CDR1 and CDR2 are LGHNA and YSLEER. As DNA, the CDR3 is TGCGCCAGCAGCCAAGGGGCCAGGGGGCAGCCCTACGAGCAGTACTTC. It encodes CASSQGARGQPYEQYF.

The gene calls are TRBV11-2 and TRBJ2-1; 7 positions match TRBD2. The V segment lost 3 bases and the J segment 4 bases; nucleotides outside the gene matches: 6. The CDR3 consists of 15 residues. From germline, CDR1 is SGHAT and CDR2 FQNNGV. The CDR3 nucleotides read TGTGCCAGCAGCTTCGAGGGAGGGTCGTACAATGAGCAGTTCTTC. This codes for CASSFEGGSYNEQFF.

The CDR3 sequence is CASSQWGVTGSEQYF. CDR3 DNA: TGTGCCAGCAGCCAATGGGGGGTGACGGGGAGCGAGCAGTACTTC. The rearrangement links TRBV16 to TRBJ2-7; TRBD2 might be the D (6 bases). V dropped 1 base and J dropped 6 bases, with 16 bases sitting between them. The germline V gene encodes CDR1 KGHSY and CDR2 FQNENV. This CDR3 region has 15 residues.

The rearrangement uses TRBV7-9 and TRBJ2-7; the match to TRBD2 covers 10 bases. Germline V gene lookup returns CDR1 SEHNR and CDR2 FQNEAQ (reference sequence). J lost 2 bases, V lost 5 bases, and 18 bases had no gene match. The CDR3 is 19 residues long. In DNA, the CDR3 is TGTGCCAGCAGCCTAAGTCCGGGGTTAGCGGGAGGACACACCTACGAGCAGTACTTC. Amino acid sequence: CASSLSPGLAGGHTYEQYF.

The CDR3 DNA follows: TGCGCCAGCAGCCAAGATTCAACGGCCGGGTTTGGGGGGCCCCAGCATTTT. Protein: CASSQDSTAGFGGPQHF. V and J are TRBV4-3 and TRBJ1-5, with D possibly matching TRBD1 (5 bases). The CDR3 runs 17 residues. V was cut by 0 bases and J by 9 bases, with 21 bases left in between. Germline V gives CDR1 LGHNA, CDR2 YSLEER.

The chain links TRBV30 to TRBJ2-7, with a tentative D call TRBD1 (6 bases). The CDR3 is 13 amino acids. V was pared by 1 base and J by 1 base, with 8 bases between. Germline values: CDR1 GTSNPN, CDR2 SVGIG (reference sequence). The CDR3 sequence is CAWSGQGSYEQYF. The CDR3 DNA sequence: TGTGCCTGGAGTGGGCAGGGGTCCTACGAGCAGTACTTC.

This clone has more than one count but fewer than ten. The V and J genes are TRBV18 and TRBJ1-1, with a weak D call TRBD1 (6 bases). The germline V gene has CDR1 KGHSH and CDR2 LQKENI. The CDR3 is 16 amino acids. V lost 4 bases to trimming and J lost 1 base, with 16 bases between them. CDR3 DNA: TGTGCCAGCTCACAACGGGACACTCAGGGGAACACTGAAGCTTTCTTT. Its protein product is CASSQRDTQGNTEAFF.

The sample holds one count of this clone. The chain is built from TRBV4-1 and TRBJ1-2, with 10 bases identical to TRBD1. CDR1 is MGHRA and CDR2 is YSYEKL in the germline V gene. This CDR3 spans 15 amino acids. After removal of 4 bases from V and 7 bases from J, the junction contained 9 bases not matched to a gene. In nucleotides, the CDR3 is TGCGCCAGCAGCCTCGGGACAGGGGAGTATGGTGGCTACACCTTC. Protein product: CASSLGTGEYGGYTF.